One and the same sample provided the 18 T cell receptor beta chains below, sequenced in a study of blood T cell repertoires in COVID-19. TCRdb keeps only in-frame clones here, not all; method: immunoSEQ multiplex PCR. The sample contains around 100,000 clones, approximately 82% of which appear only once. Input material: peripheral blood. Receptors were obtained from a man in his 60s with active or convalescent COVID-19.

This chain connects TRBV5-8 to TRBJ1-1; D ambiguous. The CDR3 runs 13 residues. With 0 bases removed from V and 0 bases from J, the gap between germline ends came to 3 bases. Germline CDR1 and CDR2: SGHTS and YDEGEE. The CDR3 nucleotides read TGTGCCAGCAGCTTGGGGCTGAACACTGAAGCTTTCTTT. Its translation: CASSLGLNTEAFF.

The chain is built from TRBV7-2 and TRBJ1-1; maybe TRBD1 (6 bases). The V and J ends lost 2 bases and 4 bases respectively, with 8 bases between them. The CDR3 extends over 13 amino acids. Germline lookup yields CDR1 SGHTA and CDR2 FQGNSA. The CDR3 sequence is CASSLQGPTEAFF. CDR3 DNA: TGTGCCAGCAGCTTACAGGGGCCCACTGAAGCTTTCTTT.

The chain joins TRBV11-2 to TRBJ2-2; D is ambiguous. The CDR3 consists of 13 residues. V shed 0 bases and J shed 6 bases, with 5 bases lying between them. Germline V gene lookup returns CDR1 SGHAT and CDR2 FQNNGV. In DNA, the CDR3 is TGTGCCAGCAGCTTAGAAACGGCCGGGGAGCTGTTTTTT. Its protein product is CASSLETAGELFF.

This rearrangement joins TRBV2 to TRBJ1-5; 7 bases agree with TRBD1. The J segment lost 0 bases and the V segment lost 4 bases, leaving 3 bases of the junction unmatched. There are 15 residues in the CDR3. CDR1 and CDR2 from the germline V gene are SNHLY and FYNNEI. The CDR3 DNA reads as TGTGCCAGCAGTGGACAGGGCCGTAGCAATCAGCCCCAGCATTTT. Encoded protein: CASSGQGRSNQPQHF.

The chain carries TRBV28 and TRBJ2-2; 9 bases are a match to TRBD1. CDR1 MDHEN and CDR2 SYDVKM come from the germline V gene. The CDR3 consists of 16 residues. The V and J ends lost 6 bases and 1 base, in that order; junction bases with no gene match: 6. In DNA form, the CDR3 reads TGTGCCAGCAGCTCACCGGGACAGGGGAACACCGGGGAGCTGTTTTTT. Amino acid sequence: CASSSPGQGNTGELFF. Looking up the rest from reference TRBV28 and TRBJ2-2 gives the full variable domain: DVKVTQSSRYLVKRTGEKVFLECVQDMDHENMFWYRQDPGLGLRLIYFSYDVKMKEKGDIPEGYSVSREKKERFSLILESASTNQTSMYLCASSSPGQGNTGELFFGEGSRLTVL.

V and J are TRBV29-1 and TRBJ2-2; TRBD1 matches 10 bases. This CDR3 contains 14 residues. In germline, CDR1 is SQVTM, CDR2 ANQGSEA. Trimming at V came to 7 bases and at J to 0 bases, leaving 2 bases not matched to a gene. DNA for the CDR3: TGCAGCGGGGGACAGGGGCCGAACACCGGGGAGCTGTTTTTT. Translation: CSGGQGPNTGELFF.

The V call is TRBV11-2, the J call TRBJ1-5; possibly TRBD1 for D (6 bases). The V end was cut by 0 bases, the J end by 4 bases, with 10 bases between. The CDR3 contains 15 residues. CDR1 is SGHAT and CDR2 is FQNNGV in the germline V gene. The chain's CDR3 is CASSLDITGNQPQHF. The CDR3 nucleotides are TGTGCCAGCAGCTTAGATATTACAGGGAATCAGCCCCAGCATTTT.

This clone was observed a few times. This chain connects TRBV7-8 to TRBJ2-3; D is unresolved. The germline V and J ends were trimmed by 2 bases and 9 bases, with 9 bases remaining between them. Per germline, CDR1 SGHVS and CDR2 FQNEAQ. CDR3 length: 12 residues. The chain's CDR3 is CASSLRVSTQYF. For the CDR3, the DNA is TGTGCCAGCAGCTTACGGGTCTCGACGCAGTATTTT.

CDR3 sequence: CASSIGTTPGQPQHF. In DNA, the CDR3 is TGTGCCAGTAGTATTGGGACTACCCCTGGGCAGCCCCAGCATTTT. This sequence joins TRBV19 and TRBJ1-5; perhaps TRBD1 as D (5 bases). CDR3 length: 15 residues. Trimming shortened V by 3 bases and J by 7 bases, and 16 bases separated the two germline ends. The germline V gene has CDR1 LNHDA and CDR2 SQIVND (reference sequence). The variable domain in full, completed from reference TRBV19 and TRBJ1-5, reads DGGITQSPKYLFRKEGQNVTLSCEQNLNHDAMYWYRQDPGQGLRLIYYSQIVNDFQKGDIAEGYSVSREKKESFPLTVTSAQKNPTAFYLCASSIGTTPGQPQHFGDGTRLSIL.

The chain recombines TRBV28 with TRBJ2-7; no clear D. This CDR3 spans 13 amino acids. Trimming pared 7 bases from V and 4 bases from J, leaving 14 bases between. CDR1 MDHEN and CDR2 SYDVKM come from the germline V gene. The CDR3 nucleotides are TGTGCCAGCACCACTTCAAGCCTGTACGAGCAGTACTTC. It yields the protein CASTTSSLYEQYF.

The chain carries TRBV2 and TRBJ2-1; the match to TRBD2 covers 12 bases. V lost 5 bases and J lost 7; bases outside the gene matches: 6. Germline CDR1 SNHLY, CDR2 FYNNEI. The length of the CDR3 is 15 residues. CDR3 in amino acids: CASSRLAGVGNEQFF. The DNA for the CDR3 is TGTGCCAGCAGTCGACTAGCGGGAGTGGGGAATGAGCAGTTCTTC.

The chain couples TRBV27 to TRBJ2-2; D gene ambiguous. This CDR3 has 13 residues. Germline loops: CDR1 MNHEY, CDR2 SMNVEV (reference sequence). V lost 2 bases and J lost 8, with 9 bases in between. Written as DNA, the CDR3 is TGTGCCAGCAGTTTAGAAAAGCCGGGGGAGCTGTTTTTT. Protein sequence: CASSLEKPGELFF.

This clone was detected only a few times. CDR3 residues: CASARRLAGKYEQYV. DNA of the CDR3: TGTGCCAGCGCTCGGAGGTTAGCGGGGAAATACGAGCAGTACGTC. The chain couples TRBV6-5 to TRBJ2-7; 8 bases line up with TRBD2. Germline trimming cut 8 bases from V and 4 bases from J; bases unmatched to any gene: 13. The germline CDR1 and CDR2 sequences are MNHEY and SVGAGI. The CDR3 loop spans 15 amino acids.

This chain connects TRBV11-2 to TRBJ2-3; D is possibly TRBD2 (5 bases). CDR3 length: 13 residues. The germline V gene has CDR1 SGHAT and CDR2 FQNNGV. V dropped 0 bases and J dropped 8 bases, with 9 bases sitting between them. The CDR3 coding sequence is TGTGCCAGCAGCTTAGAACCGGGGAGTACGCAGTATTTT. It is translated as CASSLEPGSTQYF. Variable domain in full (rest from reference TRBV11-2 and TRBJ2-3): EAGVAQSPRYKIIEKRQSVAFWCNPISGHATLYWYQQILGQGPKLLIQFQNNGVVDDSQLPKDRFSAERLKGVDSTLKIQPAKLEDSAVYLCASSLEPGSTQYFGPGTRLTVL.

The V gene is TRBV2, the J gene TRBJ2-7, with TRBD2 identical over 7 bases. The J segment lost 6 bases and the V segment lost 7 bases, leaving 6 bases of the junction unmatched. The CDR3 loop spans 12 amino acids. CDR1 SNHLY and CDR2 FYNNEI come from the germline V gene. The CDR3 DNA sequence: TGTGCCAGCACTGCGGGAGCTGGCGAGCAGTACTTC. Its translation: CASTAGAGEQYF.

The table lists this clone with a few counts. Other DNA sequences within the sample encode an identical CDR3. The chain is built from TRBV9 and TRBJ2-7, with 9 bases matching TRBD1. CDR1 is SGDLS, CDR2 YYNGEE, per germline. V dropped 3 bases and J dropped 2; count of bases not matched to a gene: 0. There are 13 residues in the CDR3. The CDR3 loop reads CASSGQGAYEQYF. The CDR3 DNA sequence: TGTGCCAGCAGCGGACAGGGGGCCTACGAGCAGTACTTC.

The chain recombines TRBV13 with TRBJ2-3, with TRBD2 matching over 12 bases. V gave up 4 bases and J gave up 7 bases; unmatched junction bases: 9. The CDR3 is made up of 16 amino acids. Germline V gene lookup returns CDR1 PRHDT and CDR2 FYEKMQ (reference sequence). The CDR3 bases are TGTGCCAGCAGCTCTAGCGGGAGGGCCCTGACGCATACGCAGTATTTT. Translating gives CASSSSGRALTHTQYF.

V usage is TRBV30 and J usage is TRBJ1-2; 8 bases align to TRBD1. The J segment lost 5 bases and the V segment lost 1 base, leaving 6 bases of the junction unmatched. This CDR3 is built from 14 residues. CDR1 and CDR2 from the germline V gene are GTSNPN and SVGIG (reference sequence). The CDR3 DNA reads TGTGCCTGGAGTGAAGACAGGGGTTTGTATGGCTACACCTTC. Its protein product is CAWSEDRGLYGYTF. Using reference TRBV30 and TRBJ1-2 for the parts outside the CDR3, the full variable domain is SQTIHQWPATLVQPVGSPLSLECTVEGTSNPNLYWYRQAAGRGLQLLFYSVGIGQISSEVPQNLSASRPQDRQFILSSKKLLLSDSGFYLCAWSEDRGLYGYTFGSGTRLTVV.